Listed here is a single T cell receptor beta chain. Method: immunoSEQ multiplex PCR; TCRdb's copy keeps in-frame clones and lacks some. The sample records more than 80,000 clones, 80% to 90% being singletons. This sample was included in a study of T cell responses to AZD1222 COVID-19 vaccine. This CDR3 comprises 15 residues. The V segment lost 0 bases and the J segment 3 bases; nucleotides outside the gene matches: 5. CDR1 and CDR2 (germline): SGHRS, YFSETQ. The rearrangement uses TRBV5-1 and TRBJ2-7; 8 bases are shared with TRBD2. The clonotype originates from an adult who received the AZD1222 COVID-19 vaccine. Sequencing used peripheral blood, obtained 28 days after the second AZD1222 dose. In nucleotides, the CDR3 is TGCGCCAGCAGCTTGGAGGGGACTAGTATCTACGAGCAGTACTTC. Translation gives CASSLEGTSIYEQYF.